Below are 19 T cell receptor beta chains sequenced from a single sample in a study of siplizumab effects on memory and regulatory T cells. Here immunoSEQ multiplex PCR was the method, and the copy in TCRdb shows in-frame clones only, minus some. Here the sample spans 85,000 to 130,000 clones, around 92% being singletons. Sample: CD4+ T cells sorted from blood. The receptors come from a human donor in good health. Some clones in this sample may be carry-over from other donors' samples.

The chain joins TRBV9 to TRBJ2-2; the D is unclear. The CDR3 covers 13 residues. Germline CDR1 SGDLS, CDR2 YYNGEE. V dropped 4 bases and J dropped 2 bases, with 6 bases sitting between them. CDR3 DNA: TGTGCCAGCAGCACCGAAAACACCGGGGAGCTGTTTTTT. Its protein is CASSTENTGELFF. Drawing the rest from reference TRBV9 and TRBJ2-2, the complete variable domain is DSGVTQTPKHLITATGQRVTLRCSPRSGDLSVYWYQQSLDQGLQFLIQYYNGEERAKGNILERFSAQQFPDLHSELNLSSLELGDSALYFCASSTENTGELFFGEGSRLTVL.

The V gene is TRBV5-1, the J gene TRBJ2-3, with TRBD1 as a possible D gene (6 bases). The germline V gene encodes CDR1 SGHRS and CDR2 YFSETQ. V was cut by 4 bases and J by 2 bases, with 14 bases left in between. The CDR3 sequence is 15 residues long. CDR3 bases: TGCGCCAGCAGCCAGGGACACCCCATCACAGATACGCAGTATTTT. Amino acids: CASSQGHPITDTQYF.

In its sample, this clone was seen once. The V gene is TRBV6-1, the J gene TRBJ1-3; D remains ambiguous. V was clipped by 4 bases and J by 1 base, with 14 bases between them. CDR1 is MNHNS and CDR2 is SASEGT in the germline V gene. The CDR3 loop spans 16 amino acids. The CDR3 here is CASSVQIPPSGNTIYF. The CDR3 region has the DNA TGTGCCAGCAGTGTCCAAATCCCTCCATCTGGAAACACCATATATTTT.

For the CDR3, the DNA is TGTGCCAGTAGTGACCGGTCCCGTCGGGGTGAAGCTTTCTTT. This sequence encodes CASSDRSRRGEAFF. V gene TRBV19 combines with J gene TRBJ1-1; no clear D. There are 14 residues in the CDR3. V was trimmed by 5 bases and J by 7 bases, leaving 17 bases between them. CDR1 LNHDA and CDR2 SQIVND come from the germline V gene (reference sequence).

The J gene is TRBJ2-1, the V gene TRBV7-9; the match to TRBD2 covers 12 bases. The CDR3 runs 17 residues. Germline V gives CDR1 SEHNR, CDR2 FQNEAQ (reference sequence). V was clipped by 0 bases and J by 7 bases; unmatched bases: 7. The CDR3 reads CASSLAYGLAGSNEQFF. The CDR3 nucleotides are TGTGCCAGCAGCTTAGCCTATGGACTAGCGGGATCGAATGAGCAGTTCTTC.

The chain couples TRBV19 to TRBJ2-5; 8 bases agree with TRBD1. The CDR3 runs to 13 residues. The germline V gene has CDR1 LNHDA and CDR2 SQIVND (reference sequence). J was trimmed by 5 bases and V by 7 bases; bases with no gene match: 6. CDR3 DNA: TGTGCCAGTAAGCCACAGGGGGGCGAGACCCAGTACTTC. Its translation is CASKPQGGETQYF. Supplemented by reference TRBV19 and TRBJ2-5, the full variable domain reads DGGITQSPKYLFRKEGQNVTLSCEQNLNHDAMYWYRQDPGQGLRLIYYSQIVNDFQKGDIAEGYSVSREKKESFPLTVTSAQKNPTAFYLCASKPQGGETQYFGPGTRLLVL.

The chain recombines TRBV7-3 with TRBJ2-3; TRBD2 agrees at 9 bases. The CDR3 covers 12 residues. Germline loops: CDR1 SGHTA, CDR2 FQGTGA. V dropped 4 bases and J dropped 8; count of bases not matched to a gene: 1. Here the CDR3 reads CASSSAGGTQYF. The CDR3 bases are TGTGCCAGCAGCTCAGCGGGAGGTACGCAGTATTTT. The full variable domain, in which reference TRBV7-3 and TRBJ2-3 provide the parts outside the CDR3, is GAGVSQTPSNKVTEKGKYVELRCDPISGHTALYWYRQSLGQGPEFLIYFQGTGAADDSGLPNDRFFAVRPEGSVSTLKIQRTERGDSAVYLCASSSAGGTQYFGPGTRLTVL.

This chain joins TRBV5-1 and TRBJ2-3, with D possibly being TRBD2 (5 bases). V lost 1 base and J 6 bases, leaving 18 bases between the germline ends. There are 16 residues in the CDR3. The germline V gene encodes CDR1 SGHRS and CDR2 YFSETQ. CDR3 sequence reads: CASSLSGRIQRDTQYF. The DNA of the CDR3 is TGCGCCAGCAGCTTGTCTGGACGCATCCAGCGGGATACGCAGTATTTT.

The chain combines TRBV2 with TRBJ1-1, with TRBD1 identical over 10 bases. V trimming: 5 bases; J trimming: 4 bases; junction bases outside the gene matches: 10. Germline V gene data show CDR1 as SNHLY and CDR2 as FYNNEI. The CDR3 runs to 16 residues. The CDR3 sequence is CASSTGTGDLGTEAFF. In nucleotides, the CDR3 is TGTGCCAGCAGTACCGGGACAGGGGATCTGGGCACTGAAGCTTTCTTT.

V gene TRBV11-2 combines with J gene TRBJ2-7, with D hard to call. CDR3 length: 12 residues. Germline-derived CDR1 and CDR2 are SGHAT and FQNNGV. With 5 bases removed from V and 0 bases from J, the gap between germline ends came to 5 bases. The CDR3 protein is CASSRLSYEQYF. In nucleotides, the CDR3 is TGTGCCAGCAGCCGACTCTCCTACGAGCAGTACTTC.

The rearrangement joins TRBV6-5 to TRBJ2-7; no firm D call. This CDR3 spans 13 amino acids. The germline CDR1 and CDR2 sequences are MNHEY and SVGAGI. The V end lost 3 bases, the J end lost 4 bases, and 10 bases lay between the germline ends. CDR3 nucleotides: TGTGCCAGCAGTTATGGGAACGAGTACGAGCAGTACTTC. Its protein product is CASSYGNEYEQYF.

Written as DNA, the CDR3 is TGCGCCAGCAGGCTGGTAGCGGGAGGGCCCGGCACCGGGGAGCTGTTTTTT. It translates to CASRLVAGGPGTGELFF. The V gene is TRBV5-1, the J gene TRBJ2-2; 11 bases fit TRBD2. The CDR3 sequence is 17 residues long. V was clipped by 5 bases and J by 4 bases; unmatched bases: 10. CDR1 and CDR2 (germline): SGHRS, YFSETQ.

The J gene is TRBJ1-3, the V gene TRBV27; maybe TRBD1 (6 bases). Germline CDR1 reads MNHEY; CDR2 reads SMNVEV (reference sequence). The CDR3 runs 15 residues. V shed 8 bases and J shed 4 bases, with 18 bases lying between them. The CDR3 is CASSTAAGAGNTIYF. The CDR3 DNA is TGTGCCAGCTCTACCGCGGCAGGGGCAGGAAACACCATATATTTT.

Here the CDR3 reads CASPGRGNETQYF. The CDR3 nucleotides read TGTGCCAGCCCGGGGAGGGGCAATGAGACCCAGTACTTC. The chain is built from TRBV6-8 and TRBJ2-5, with 7 bases identical to TRBD2. The V and J ends lost 8 bases and 5 bases, in that order; junction bases with no gene match: 8. The CDR3 is 13 residues long. CDR1 and CDR2 (germline): MNHGY, SAAAGT.

As concerns this clone: Distinct nucleotide sequences in the sample also encode this CDR3. The CDR3 protein is CASSPSGGSTEAFF. The CDR3 nucleotides read TGCGCCAGCAGCCCTTCGGGGGGGAGCACTGAAGCTTTCTTT. The chain combines TRBV5-1 with TRBJ1-1; D possibly corresponds to TRBD1 (5 bases). Germline values: CDR1 SGHRS, CDR2 YFSETQ. Between the trimmed V and J ends, which lost 4 bases and 4 bases, there was a span of 14 bases. The CDR3 loop spans 14 amino acids.

The chain combines TRBV6-1 with TRBJ2-7; D gene unclear. Trimming shortened V by 7 bases and J by 4 bases, and 20 bases separated the two germline ends. The germline V gene has CDR1 MNHNS and CDR2 SASEGT. The CDR3 runs 15 residues. In nucleotides, the CDR3 is TGTGCCAGCAAGCGCGTGGTATCGGACGGGTACGAGCAGTACTTC. Its translation is CASKRVVSDGYEQYF.

CDR3 DNA: TGTGCCAGCTCCAGGACTGTTAGCTCCTACGAGCAGTACTTC. Residues: CASSRTVSSYEQYF. The chain combines TRBV18 with TRBJ2-7; possible D gene TRBD2, 5 bases. The CDR3 has 14 residues. The V end lost 6 bases, the J end lost 0 bases, and 12 bases lay between the germline ends. CDR1 and CDR2 (germline): KGHSH, LQKENI.

The gene calls are TRBV7-2 and TRBJ2-3, with D uncertain. V was pared by 5 bases and J by 0 bases, with 6 bases between. Germline V lookup: CDR1 SGHTA, CDR2 FQGNSA. The CDR3 runs 13 residues. CDR3 bases: TGTGCCAGCAGCGTTCCTAGCACAGATACGCAGTATTTT. It encodes CASSVPSTDTQYF.

The V and J genes are TRBV27 and TRBJ2-7; no clear D gene. The CDR3 has 17 residues. V lost 4 bases and J lost 5, with 24 bases in between. From germline, CDR1 is MNHEY and CDR2 SMNVEV (reference sequence). CDR3 DNA sequence: TGTGCCAGCAGTTCCCGACCTCCTTCAGAGATTGCCCACGAGCAGTACTTC. This codes for CASSSRPPSEIAHEQYF.